Sequencing of this TCR beta chain was carried out in a study of T-cell memory formation after mild COVID-19. One entry per CDR3 protein results from TCRdb running MiXCR on the 5' RACE reads. The table shows about 150,000 distinct CDR3 sequences, with almost 25% occurring only once. This CDR3 region has 15 residues. Germline lookup yields CDR1 SGHVS and CDR2 FNYEAQ. Deletions cut 5 bases from V and 3 bases from J, with 16 bases between. V and J are TRBV7-6 and TRBJ1-1, with D perhaps matching TRBD1 (5 bases). This receptor was obtained from an adult woman who had mild COVID-19 (a few samples of this study predate the infection). Cell type and time point are not known. Sequencing input: PBMCs or a T cell subset sorted from them (not recorded which). The chain's CDR3 is CASSMSRDGDTEAFF. DNA of the CDR3: TGTGCCAGCAGCATGTCCCGGGACGGGGACACTGAAGCTTTCTTT. The full variable domain, completed using reference TRBV7-6 and TRBJ1-1, is GAGVSQSPRYKVTKRGQDVALRCDPISGHVSLYWYRQALGQGPEFLTYFNYEAQQDKSGLPNDRFSAERPEGSISTLTIQRTEQRDSAMYRCASSMSRDGDTEAFFGQGTRLTVV.